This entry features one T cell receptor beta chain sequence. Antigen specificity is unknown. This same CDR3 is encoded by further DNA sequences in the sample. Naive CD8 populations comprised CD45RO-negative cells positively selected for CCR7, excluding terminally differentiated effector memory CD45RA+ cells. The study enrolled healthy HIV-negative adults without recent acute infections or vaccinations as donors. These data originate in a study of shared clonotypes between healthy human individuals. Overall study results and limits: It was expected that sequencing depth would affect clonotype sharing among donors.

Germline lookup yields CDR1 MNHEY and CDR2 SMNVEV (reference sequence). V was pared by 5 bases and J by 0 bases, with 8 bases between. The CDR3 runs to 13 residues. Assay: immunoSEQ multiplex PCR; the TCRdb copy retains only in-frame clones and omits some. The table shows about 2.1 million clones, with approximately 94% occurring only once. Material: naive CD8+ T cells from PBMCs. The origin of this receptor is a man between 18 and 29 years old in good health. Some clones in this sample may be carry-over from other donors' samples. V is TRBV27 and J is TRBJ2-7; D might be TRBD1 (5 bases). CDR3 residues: CASSGASSYEQYF. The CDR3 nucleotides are TGTGCCAGCAGTGGGGCAAGCTCCTACGAGCAGTACTTC.